Shown below are 21 T cell receptor beta chains from a single sample sequenced in a study of T cells in Graves' hyperthyroidism and ophthalmopathy. TCR beta CDR3 region amplification was performed from RNA transcripts. TCR CDR3 underwent first-round RT-PCR with the HTBI primer set. Via MiXCR, TCRdb re-called the multiplex PCR reads, giving one row per CDR3 protein. The data contain roughly 400,000 distinct CDR3 sequences, 11% to 15% of them singletons. Material: blood. Source of these receptors: a man aged 45 to 65 with Graves' ophthalmopathy.

There are a few counts of this clonotype. This chain joins TRBV15 and TRBJ2-2, with no clear D. Germline-derived CDR1 and CDR2 are LNHNV and YYDKDF (reference sequence). The CDR3 loop spans 16 amino acids. Trimming left V 1 base short and J 3 bases short, with 12 bases between. The CDR3 is CATSRGLLLDTGELFF. CDR3 bases: TGTGCCACCAGCAGAGGGTTGCTTTTAGACACCGGGGAGCTGTTTTTT.

This clonotype has ten or more counts. This chain links TRBV28 with TRBJ2-2; no clear D gene. The CDR3 is 14 amino acids. V was clipped by 2 bases and J by 6 bases, with 10 bases between them. Germline V gene sequence: CDR1 MDHEN, CDR2 SYDVKM. DNA of the CDR3: TGTGCCAGCAGTTTACAGGATTACGCCGGGGAGCTGTTTTTT. It yields the protein CASSLQDYAGELFF.

The table lists this clonotype with many counts. J is TRBJ2-1 and V is TRBV5-6; either TRBD1 or TRBD2 may supply D (5 bases each). V lost 4 bases and J lost 0, with 11 bases in between. Germline lookup yields CDR1 SGHDT and CDR2 YYEEEE. This CDR3 comprises 15 residues. CDR3 residues: CASSPPGTSYNEQFF. In DNA, the CDR3 is TGTGCCAGCAGCCCCCCCGGGACCTCCTACAATGAGCAGTTCTTC. The variable domain in full, with the rest retrieved from reference TRBV5-6 and TRBJ2-1, is DAGVTQSPTHLIKTRGQQVTLRCSPKSGHDTVSWYQQALGQGPQFIFQYYEEEERQRGNFPDRFSGHQFPNYSSELNVNALLLGDSALYLCASSPPGTSYNEQFFGPGTRLTVL.

This clonotype was recorded at least ten times. J is TRBJ2-2 and V is TRBV28; no clear D gene. Germline CDR1 MDHEN, CDR2 SYDVKM. The CDR3 length is 14 residues. V lost 5 bases to trimming and J lost 4 bases, with 11 bases between them. CDR3 DNA: TGTGCCAGCAGTCGGCACAAGACCACCGGGGAGCTGTTTTTT. Protein: CASSRHKTTGELFF.

This chain uses TRBV2 with TRBJ2-7; TRBD2 matches 7 bases. V trimming: 6 bases; J trimming: 4 bases; junction bases outside the gene matches: 3. Germline V gene sequence: CDR1 SNHLY, CDR2 FYNNEI. This CDR3 comprises 12 residues. DNA for the CDR3: TGTGCCAGCAGCCTAGCGGAGTACGAGCAGTACTTC. As protein: CASSLAEYEQYF. The full variable domain, its missing parts supplied by reference TRBV2 and TRBJ2-7, is EPEVTQTPSHQVTQMGQEVILRCVPISNHLYFYWYRQILGQKVEFLVSFYNNEISEKSEIFDDQFSVERPDGSNFTLKIRSTKLEDSAMYFCASSLAEYEQYFGPGTRLTVT.

This clonotype was picked up many times. V gene TRBV12-3 or TRBV12-4 combines with J gene TRBJ2-7; no reliable D call. The CDR3 loop spans 12 amino acids. The V and J ends lost 6 bases and 3 bases respectively, with 9 bases between them. CDR3 loop: CASSQGRYEQYF. CDR3 sequence (DNA): TGTGCCAGCAGCCAAGGCCGCTACGAGCAGTACTTC.

This clonotype was picked up many times. With a much larger clone just one base away, this may be a read error. The chain is built from TRBV20-1 and TRBJ2-5; maybe TRBD2 (6 bases). V shed 6 bases and J shed 2 bases, with 13 bases lying between them. The germline gives CDR1 DFQATT, CDR2 SNEGSKA (reference sequence). There are 13 residues in the CDR3. The CDR3 coding sequence is TGCAGTGCGGAGGGGATAGCACAAGAGACCCAGTACTTC. This translates into CSAEGIAQETQYF.

The chain uses TRBV7-9 and TRBJ2-1; tentative D call: TRBD2 (6 bases). The length of the CDR3 is 19 residues. Germline CDR1 and CDR2: SEHNR and FQNEAQ (reference sequence). Trimming took off 5 bases at V and 0 bases at J, with 23 bases between the two ends. Here the CDR3 reads CASSTFYGTQTRSYNEQFF. The CDR3 nucleotides are TGTGCCAGCAGCACCTTTTATGGGACTCAAACCCGCTCCTACAATGAGCAGTTCTTC. The whole variable domain, filled in from reference TRBV7-9 and TRBJ2-1, reads DTGVSQNPRHKITKRGQNVTFRCDPISEHNRLYWYRQTLGQGPEFLTYFQNEAQLEKSRLLSDRFSAERPKGSFSTLEIQRTEQGDSAMYLCASSTFYGTQTRSYNEQFFGPGTRLTVL.

This clonotype was seen a few times. The V gene is TRBV20-1, the J gene TRBJ2-2, with 9 bases matching TRBD2. Germline V gene sequence: CDR1 DFQATT, CDR2 SNEGSKA (reference sequence). The length of the CDR3 is 17 residues. J was trimmed by 2 bases and V by 2 bases; bases with no gene match: 9. CDR3 coding DNA: TGCAGTGCTAGAAGTTTGCGGGAGGGCCTTAACACCGGGGAGCTGTTTTTT. This codes for CSARSLREGLNTGELFF.

This clonotype was counted between two and nine times. V gene TRBV20-1 combines with J gene TRBJ2-7; 11 bases map to TRBD1. CDR1 and CDR2 (germline): DFQATT, SNEGSKA (reference sequence). Trimming took 2 bases from V and 3 from J; bases not matched to a gene: 6. The CDR3 totals 15 residues. The CDR3, as DNA: TGCAGTGCTAGAAACCTGGACAGGGGGCTCTACGAGCAGTACTTC. This codes for CSARNLDRGLYEQYF.

With respect to this clonotype: This clone may be a read error of a much larger clone one base away. The rearrangement links TRBV12-3 or TRBV12-4 to TRBJ1-5; weak D call: TRBD1 (5 bases). V was cut by 6 bases and J by 2 bases, with 11 bases left in between. This CDR3 is built from 14 residues. The CDR3 nucleotides are TGTGCCAGCAGGTTGGGGGACCGCAATCAGCCCCAGCATTTT. The encoded protein is CASRLGDRNQPQHF.

In this sample, this clonotype turned up a few times. The gene calls are TRBV15 and TRBJ1-5; D unclear. The V end lost 4 bases, the J end lost 1 base, and 11 bases lay between the germline ends. The CDR3 totals 15 residues. Germline V lookup: CDR1 LNHNV, CDR2 YYDKDF (reference sequence). The chain's CDR3 is CATSKVGESNQPQHF. CDR3 coding DNA: TGTGCCACCAGCAAGGTCGGGGAGAGCAATCAGCCCCAGCATTTT.

CDR3 region: CASSEASLAVYDTQYF. In DNA, the CDR3 is TGTGCCAGCAGTGAAGCGAGTCTAGCGGTCTACGATACGCAGTATTTT. The chain is built from TRBV6-1 and TRBJ2-3; TRBD2 matches at 7 bases. Germline values: CDR1 MNHNS, CDR2 SASEGT. The CDR3 is made up of 16 amino acids. V lost 0 bases and J lost 6; bases outside the gene matches: 9.

This clonotype is medium-sized by share. This sequence joins TRBV7-3 and TRBJ2-7; 7 positions match TRBD1. This CDR3 has 17 residues. The V and J ends lost 3 bases and 3 bases, in that order; junction bases with no gene match: 14. CDR1 and CDR2 from the germline V gene are SGHTA and FQGTGA. CDR3 protein: CASSLGDNRGFHYEQYF. The CDR3 DNA is TGTGCCAGCAGCTTGGGTGATAACAGGGGATTTCACTACGAGCAGTACTTC.

This sequence joins TRBV24-1 and TRBJ2-1; TRBD1 agrees at 11 bases. Germline CDR1 and CDR2: KGHDR and SFDVKD. This CDR3 region has 17 residues. V shed 6 bases, J shed 2 bases, and the junction held 8 bases outside the gene matches. CDR3 residues: CATSTGQGAVTYNEQFF. CDR3 DNA: TGTGCCACCAGTACCGGACAGGGGGCCGTGACCTACAATGAGCAGTTCTTC.

This clonotype came up a few times. The V gene is TRBV7-9, the J gene TRBJ2-1, with 7 nucleotides matching TRBD2. CDR3 length: 16 residues. Germline trimming cut 2 bases from V and 4 bases from J; bases unmatched to any gene: 8. CDR1 and CDR2 from the germline V gene are SEHNR and FQNEAQ (reference sequence). The CDR3 loop reads CASSLSRGTIYNEQFF. In DNA form, the CDR3 reads TGTGCCAGCAGCTTATCCCGCGGGACTATATACAATGAGCAGTTCTTC. The full variable domain, with the rest looked up from reference TRBV7-9 and TRBJ2-1, is DTGVSQNPRHKITKRGQNVTFRCDPISEHNRLYWYRQTLGQGPEFLTYFQNEAQLEKSRLLSDRFSAERPKGSFSTLEIQRTEQGDSAMYLCASSLSRGTIYNEQFFGPGTRLTVL.

In this sample, this clonotype turned up a few times. The chain recombines TRBV5-1 with TRBJ2-2; 9 nucleotides line up with TRBD1. V gave up 4 bases and J gave up 7 bases; unmatched junction bases: 8. In germline, CDR1 is SGHRS, CDR2 YFSETQ. The CDR3 runs 15 residues. CDR3 protein: CASSATGTGIGELFF. CDR3 DNA sequence: TGCGCCAGCAGCGCCACCGGGACAGGGATCGGGGAGCTGTTTTTT.

This clonotype was seen more than once but under ten times. The rearrangement links TRBV6-1 to TRBJ2-1; 8 bases map to TRBD2. Germline lookup yields CDR1 MNHNS and CDR2 SASEGT. Trimming cost V 5 bases and J 8 bases; bases outside gene matches: 17. This CDR3 has 17 amino acids. CDR3: CASSPSGRGQKTDEQFF. CDR3 nucleotides: TGTGCCAGCAGTCCCAGCGGGAGAGGCCAAAAAACCGATGAGCAGTTCTTC.

This clonotype was observed at least ten times. J is TRBJ2-1 and V is TRBV7-9; the D gene is possibly TRBD2 (6 bases). Germline V lookup: CDR1 SEHNR, CDR2 FQNEAQ (reference sequence). Trimming removed 4 bases from V and 3 bases from J, with 13 bases in between. The length of the CDR3 is 15 residues. CDR3 DNA sequence: TGTGCCAGCAGCTCCCGACTAGACGGCTACAATGAGCAGTTCTTC. As protein: CASSSRLDGYNEQFF.

At least ten counts were recorded for this clonotype. The rearrangement joins TRBV28 to TRBJ2-3; weak D call: TRBD2 (6 bases). The CDR3 length is 15 residues. Trimming took off 2 bases at V and 6 bases at J, with 15 bases between the two ends. Germline CDR1 MDHEN, CDR2 SYDVKM. CDR3 coding DNA: TGTGCCAGCAGTTTACGCCTAGCGTCCGGGGATACGCAGTATTTT. Translated, it gives CASSLRLASGDTQYF.

This clonotype was detected ten times or more. The chain is built from TRBV29-1 and TRBJ2-5; TRBD2 might be the D (5 bases). Germline-derived CDR1 and CDR2 are SQVTM and ANQGSEA. The CDR3 runs to 12 residues. V was cut by 7 bases and J by 0 bases, with 9 bases left in between. CDR3 region: CSGRVYQETQYF. CDR3 DNA: TGCAGCGGGCGGGTCTACCAAGAGACCCAGTACTTC.